Each of the 26 T cell receptor beta chains below was sequenced from the same sample in a study of shared clonotypes between healthy human individuals. TCRdb's copy holds only in-frame clones and misses some; the assay was immunoSEQ multiplex PCR. The data show about 2.2 million clones, around 93% seen once. Terminally differentiated effector memory CD45RA+ cells were excluded by CCR7 positive selection of CD45RO-negative cells. Sequencing was done on a sample of naive CD8+ T cells from PBMCs. The receptors were gathered from a man aged 18 to 29 in good health. Some clones in this sample may be carry-over from other donors' samples.

On this clone itself: Other nucleotide sequences in the sample specify the same CDR3. CDR3: CASSATSGRALGNEQFF. The DNA for the CDR3 is TGTGCCAGCAGCGCCACTAGCGGGAGGGCCTTAGGGAATGAGCAGTTCTTC. V and J are TRBV9 and TRBJ2-1, with TRBD2 matching 13 bases. CDR3 length equals 17 residues. CDR1 SGDLS and CDR2 YYNGEE come from the germline V gene. J gave up 7 bases and V 3 bases, and 10 bases lay outside the gene matches.

The chain carries TRBV7-3 and TRBJ1-1; a possible D gene is TRBD1 (6 bases). CDR3 size: 14 residues. Germline-derived CDR1 and CDR2 are SGHTA and FQGTGA. V was trimmed by 4 bases and J by 4 bases, leaving 13 bases between them. The CDR3 DNA is TGTGCCAGCAGCTCCGCGGGAGGGGGCACTGAAGCTTTCTTT. Translated, it gives CASSSAGGGTEAFF.

The DNA of the CDR3 is TGTGCCAGCAGCCAAGTTCCGCAGGCCCGCTACGAGCAGTACTTC. Encoded protein: CASSQVPQARYEQYF. This chain links TRBV14 with TRBJ2-7; D is uncertain. Germline V gene data show CDR1 as SGHDN and CDR2 as FVKESK. V was cut by 1 base and J by 3 bases, with 13 bases left in between. This CDR3 contains 15 residues.

In this sample, this clone turned up once. The chain recombines TRBV19 with TRBJ2-1, with D possibly TRBD1 on 8 matching bases. Trimming pared 3 bases from V and 8 bases from J, leaving 17 bases between. Germline assignment: CDR1 LNHDA and CDR2 SQIVND (reference sequence). CDR3 length equals 15 residues. The CDR3 sequence: CASSMGGDRPYEQFF. Here the CDR3 DNA reads TGTGCCAGTAGTATGGGAGGGGACAGGCCATATGAGCAGTTCTTC.

The chain employs TRBV9 and TRBJ1-1; D gene uncertain. The CDR3 totals 15 residues. Germline CDR1 reads SGDLS; CDR2 reads YYNGEE. V lost 0 bases and J lost 1, with 10 bases in between. The CDR3: CASSVGPVKNTEAFF. Written as DNA, the CDR3 is TGTGCCAGCAGCGTAGGTCCAGTGAAGAACACTGAAGCTTTCTTT.

V and J are TRBV28 and TRBJ1-5, with 7 bases identical to TRBD1. The germline gives CDR1 MDHEN, CDR2 SYDVKM. The V segment lost 4 bases and the J segment 4 bases; nucleotides outside the gene matches: 10. The CDR3 length is 16 residues. The CDR3 protein is CASSWTTGWGNQPQHF. The CDR3 coding sequence is TGTGCCAGCAGTTGGACGACAGGGTGGGGGAATCAGCCCCAGCATTTT.

This chain connects TRBV4-3 to TRBJ2-7; 8 bases match TRBD2. The CDR3 contains 16 residues. Germline loops: CDR1 LGHNA, CDR2 YSLEER. J was trimmed by 4 bases and V by 0 bases; bases with no gene match: 8. DNA for the CDR3: TGCGCCAGCAGCCAAGAAAGAACTAGCGGATTTTACGAGCAGTACTTC. This codes for CASSQERTSGFYEQYF.

This clone was seen a single time. J is TRBJ2-7 and V is TRBV28; D ambiguous. V lost 7 bases and J lost 1, with 17 bases in between. Germline assignment: CDR1 MDHEN and CDR2 SYDVKM. This CDR3 has 15 residues. The DNA for the CDR3 is TGTGCCAGCACACTGGGTTCAGGTTGGTCCTACGAGCAGTACTTC. Translation: CASTLGSGWSYEQYF.

The V and J genes are TRBV28 and TRBJ1-5; D is unclear. The V end was cut by 6 bases, the J end by 0 bases, with 12 bases between. In germline, CDR1 is MDHEN, CDR2 SYDVKM. The CDR3 is made up of 15 amino acids. For the CDR3, the DNA is TGTGCCAGCAGGAACTGGGCTAATAGCAATCAGCCCCAGCATTTT. It codes for CASRNWANSNQPQHF.

CDR3 DNA sequence: TGTGCCAGCAGTCTCGGACTCGTCCTCTACAATGAGCAGTTCTTC. It translates to CASSLGLVLYNEQFF. The V call is TRBV6-6, the J call TRBJ2-1; a possible D gene is TRBD2 (5 bases). Germline V CDR1 and CDR2: MNHNY, SVGAGI (reference sequence). The CDR3 is 15 amino acids. Trimming left V 5 bases short and J 3 bases short, with 14 bases between.

CDR3 amino acids: CASSSATSGTYNEQFF. CDR3 in DNA: TGTGCCAGCAGCTCAGCGACTAGCGGGACCTACAATGAGCAGTTCTTC. V usage is TRBV7-8 and J usage is TRBJ2-1; TRBD2 matches at 11 bases. Germline V lookup: CDR1 SGHVS, CDR2 FQNEAQ. The CDR3 runs to 16 residues. Trimming took 4 bases from V and 2 from J; bases not matched to a gene: 4.

Details on this clone: In the same sample, other DNA sequences code for this CDR3. The rearrangement links TRBV19 to TRBJ2-7; D remains ambiguous. Germline V gives CDR1 LNHDA, CDR2 SQIVND (reference sequence). Trimming removed 3 bases at V and 0 bases at J, with 6 bases between. CDR3 length: 13 residues. CDR3 amino acids: CASSIKSSYEQYF. The CDR3 DNA follows: TGTGCCAGTAGTATTAAGAGCTCCTACGAGCAGTACTTC.

To note about this clone: This could be a read error, since a much larger clone is one nucleotide away. This same CDR3 is encoded by further DNA sequences in the sample. In DNA form, the CDR3 reads TGTGCCAGCAGTTCTGGGAGCTCCTACGAGCAGTACTTC. This sequence encodes CASSSGSSYEQYF. The chain couples TRBV27 to TRBJ2-7; possibly TRBD2 for D (5 bases). CDR3 length equals 13 residues. V was trimmed by 4 bases and J by 0 bases, leaving 7 bases between them. CDR1 is MNHEY and CDR2 is SMNVEV in the germline V gene (reference sequence).

This chain links TRBV21-1 with TRBJ1-5. TRBV21-1 is labeled a pseudogene. CDR3 size: 17 residues. The CDR3 region is CASSLRQTANSNQPQHF. CDR3 DNA: TGTGCCAGCAGCCTCCGCCAGACGGCCAATAGCAATCAGCCCCAGCATTTT.

A note on this clone: In the same sample, other DNA sequences code for this CDR3. The rearrangement uses TRBV6-5 and TRBJ2-5; a possible D gene is TRBD1 (6 bases). V shed 2 bases and J shed 4 bases, with 11 bases lying between them. The CDR3 consists of 14 residues. Germline V gene sequence: CDR1 MNHEY, CDR2 SVGAGI. CDR3 amino acids: CASSYLRGGETQYF. The CDR3 DNA is TGTGCCAGCAGTTACCTTAGAGGGGGAGAGACCCAGTACTTC.

This chain links TRBV19 with TRBJ2-1, with D possibly matching TRBD2 (6 bases). The CDR3 runs 12 residues. Per the germline V gene, CDR1 is LNHDA and CDR2 is SQIVND (reference sequence). V was cut by 3 bases and J by 10 bases, with 10 bases left in between. DNA for the CDR3: TGTGCCAGTAGTATCGCGGGAACCGAGCAGTTCTTC. Its protein is CASSIAGTEQFF.

This chain connects TRBV4-1 to TRBJ2-1; TRBD2 agrees at 11 bases. The V gene's germline CDR1 is MGHRA and CDR2 YSYEKL. Unmatched junction bases numbered 8, after V lost 4 bases and J lost 6 bases. The CDR3 contains 16 residues. CDR3 coding DNA: TGCGCCAGCAGCCCCCGACTAGGGACTAGCGGCAATGAGCAGTTCTTC. Protein product: CASSPRLGTSGNEQFF.

This clone appeared once. V gene TRBV7-8 combines with J gene TRBJ1-1; a possible D gene is TRBD1 (6 bases). This CDR3 has 13 residues. Trimming left V 5 bases short and J 3 bases short, with 10 bases between. Germline V gene data show CDR1 as SGHVS and CDR2 as FQNEAQ. The CDR3 sequence: CASSPRTDTEAFF. The CDR3 bases are TGTGCCAGCAGCCCCCGGACAGACACTGAAGCTTTCTTT.

This chain uses TRBV30 with TRBJ2-7; D is unresolved. From germline, CDR1 is GTSNPN and CDR2 SVGIG (reference sequence). Trimming removed 3 bases at V and 3 bases at J, with 15 bases between. The CDR3 has 14 amino acids. The CDR3: CAWSPDLSVYEQYF. The CDR3 coding sequence is TGTGCCTGGAGCCCGGACCTTTCCGTCTACGAGCAGTACTTC.

The rearrangement links TRBV10-3 to TRBJ1-1; 11 bases agree with TRBD1. The CDR3 loop spans 16 amino acids. Germline V gene data show CDR1 as ENHRY and CDR2 as SYGVKD. J lost 3 bases, V lost 2 bases, and 5 bases had no gene match. In nucleotides, the CDR3 is TGTGCCATCAGTGAGGGACAGGGGGCTCTCGACACTGAAGCTTTCTTT. Its protein is CAISEGQGALDTEAFF.

The rearrangement uses TRBV9 and TRBJ2-7; 13 bases agree with TRBD2. Germline CDR1 and CDR2: SGDLS and YYNGEE. This CDR3 contains 16 residues. V was clipped by 3 bases and J by 7 bases; unmatched bases: 10. This CDR3 is CASSARTSGSPGEQYF. The CDR3 region has the DNA TGTGCCAGCAGCGCCCGGACTAGCGGGAGCCCGGGTGAGCAGTACTTC.

Of note for this clone: Additional DNA sequences in this sample encode the identical CDR3. V gene TRBV9 combines with J gene TRBJ2-3, with D possibly TRBD2 on 7 matching bases. Trimming shortened V by 0 bases and J by 4 bases, and 12 bases separated the two germline ends. The germline V gene encodes CDR1 SGDLS and CDR2 YYNGEE. The CDR3 sequence is 15 residues long. The CDR3 DNA reads as TGTGCCAGCAGCGTAGGAGGCGGGGGCTCAGATACGCAGTATTTT. This encodes CASSVGGGGSDTQYF.

The chain carries TRBV11-3 and TRBJ1-2, with D possibly matching TRBD1 (5 bases). This CDR3 comprises 14 residues. V lost 3 bases to trimming and J lost 0 bases, with 8 bases between them. Germline CDR1 is SGHNT and CDR2 is YENEEA. The CDR3 protein is CASSLPRANYGYTF. The DNA of the CDR3 is TGTGCCAGCAGCTTGCCCAGGGCTAACTATGGCTACACCTTC.

V usage is TRBV5-6 and J usage is TRBJ1-1; 8 bases are shared with TRBD1. This CDR3 spans 16 amino acids. The V gene end was trimmed by 2 bases and the J gene end by 5 bases; junction bases not matched to a gene: 11. Germline V lookup: CDR1 SGHDT, CDR2 YYEEEE. CDR3 nucleotide sequence: TGTGCCAGCAGCTTTCGTGCAGGGGGCAGGGGAACTGAAGCTTTCTTT. Its protein product is CASSFRAGGRGTEAFF.

V usage is TRBV11-2 and J usage is TRBJ1-1; 7 nucleotides match TRBD1. The ends lost 3 bases at V and 3 bases at J; junction bases unmatched: 4. Germline V gene lookup returns CDR1 SGHAT and CDR2 FQNNGV. The CDR3 totals 14 residues. The CDR3: CASSFGRGDTEAFF. The CDR3 coding sequence is TGTGCCAGCAGCTTTGGCAGGGGGGACACTGAAGCTTTCTTT.

CDR3 loop: CASSIPRYSNQPQHF. In DNA, the CDR3 is TGTGCCAGTAGTATCCCCCGGTATAGCAATCAGCCCCAGCATTTT. The chain carries TRBV19 and TRBJ1-5; D unclear. The CDR3 sequence is 15 residues long. Germline values: CDR1 LNHDA, CDR2 SQIVND (reference sequence). V was shortened by 3 bases and J by 0 bases, with 9 bases between the two germline ends.